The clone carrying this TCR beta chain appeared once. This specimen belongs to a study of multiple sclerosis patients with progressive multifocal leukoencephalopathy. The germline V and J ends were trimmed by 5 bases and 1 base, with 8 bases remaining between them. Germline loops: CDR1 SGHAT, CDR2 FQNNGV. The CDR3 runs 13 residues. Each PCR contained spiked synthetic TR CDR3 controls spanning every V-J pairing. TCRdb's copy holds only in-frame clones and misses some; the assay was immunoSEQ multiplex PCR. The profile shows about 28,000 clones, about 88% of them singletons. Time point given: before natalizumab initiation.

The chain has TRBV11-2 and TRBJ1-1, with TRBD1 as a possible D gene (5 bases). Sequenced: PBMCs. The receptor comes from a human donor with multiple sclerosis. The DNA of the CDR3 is TGTGCCAGCAGCGAACAGGAGAACACTGAAGCTTTCTTT. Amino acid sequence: CASSEQENTEAFF. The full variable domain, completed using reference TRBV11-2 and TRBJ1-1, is EAGVAQSPRYKIIEKRQSVAFWCNPISGHATLYWYQQILGQGPKLLIQFQNNGVVDDSQLPKDRFSAERLKGVDSTLKIQPAKLEDSAVYLCASSEQENTEAFFGQGTRLTVV.